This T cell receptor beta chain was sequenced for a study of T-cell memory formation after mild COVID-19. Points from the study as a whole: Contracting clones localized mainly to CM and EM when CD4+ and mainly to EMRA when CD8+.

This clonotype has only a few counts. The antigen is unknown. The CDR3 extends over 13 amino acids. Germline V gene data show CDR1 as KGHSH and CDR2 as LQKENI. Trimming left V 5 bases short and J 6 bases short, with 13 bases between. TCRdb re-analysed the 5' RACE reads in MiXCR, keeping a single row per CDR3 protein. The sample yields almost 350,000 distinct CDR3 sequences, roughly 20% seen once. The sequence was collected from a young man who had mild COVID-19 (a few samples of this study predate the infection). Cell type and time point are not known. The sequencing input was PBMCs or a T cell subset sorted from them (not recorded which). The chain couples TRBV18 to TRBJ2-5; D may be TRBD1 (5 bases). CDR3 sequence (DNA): TGTGCCAGCTCATCCCAGGGCGTAAAGACCCAGTACTTC. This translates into CASSSQGVKTQYF.